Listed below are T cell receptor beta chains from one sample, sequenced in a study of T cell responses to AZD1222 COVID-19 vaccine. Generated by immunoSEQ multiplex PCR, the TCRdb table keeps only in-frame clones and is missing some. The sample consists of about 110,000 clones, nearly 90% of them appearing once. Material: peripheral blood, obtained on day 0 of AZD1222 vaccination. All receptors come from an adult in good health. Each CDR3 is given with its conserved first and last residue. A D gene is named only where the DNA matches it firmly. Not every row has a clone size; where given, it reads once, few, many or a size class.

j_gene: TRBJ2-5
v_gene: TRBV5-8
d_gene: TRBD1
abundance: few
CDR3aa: CASSLDRGQETQYF
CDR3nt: TGTGCCAGCAGCTTGGACAGGGGCCAAGAGACCCAGTACTTC

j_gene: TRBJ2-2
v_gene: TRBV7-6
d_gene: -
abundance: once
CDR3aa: CASSQGTGELFF
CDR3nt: TGTGCCAGCAGCCAGGGGACCGGGGAGCTGTTTTTT

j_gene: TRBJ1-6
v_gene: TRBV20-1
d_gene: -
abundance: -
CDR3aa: CSAGGDRGSYNSPLHF
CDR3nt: TGCAGTGCTGGTGGGGATCGGGGCTCCTATAATTCACCCCTCCACTTT

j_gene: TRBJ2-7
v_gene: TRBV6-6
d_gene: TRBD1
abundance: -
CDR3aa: CASSRDRGYEQYF
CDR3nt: TGTGCCAGCAGCCGGGACAGAGGTTACGAGCAGTACTTC

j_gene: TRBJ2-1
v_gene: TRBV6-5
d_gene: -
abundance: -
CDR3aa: CASTPGLASREQFF
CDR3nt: TGTGCCAGCACCCCGGGACTGGCCTCCAGGGAGCAGTTCTTC

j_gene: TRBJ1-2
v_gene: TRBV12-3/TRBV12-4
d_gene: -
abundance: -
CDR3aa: CASSGAGSSGYTF
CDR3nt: TGTGCCAGCAGTGGGGCTGGGTCGTCCGGCTACACCTTC

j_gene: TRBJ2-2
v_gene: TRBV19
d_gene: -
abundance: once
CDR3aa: CASSRTITPNTGELFF
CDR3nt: TGTGCCAGTAGTAGGACAATAACCCCCAACACCGGGGAGCTGTTTTTT

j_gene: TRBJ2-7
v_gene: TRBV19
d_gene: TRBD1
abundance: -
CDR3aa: CATGQGGGYEQYF
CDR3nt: TGTGCCACCGGACAGGGGGGCGGTTACGAGCAGTACTTC

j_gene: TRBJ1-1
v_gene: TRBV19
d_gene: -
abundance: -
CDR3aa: CASSIRGVNTEAFF
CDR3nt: TGTGCCAGTAGTATACGGGGGGTGAACACTGAAGCTTTCTTT

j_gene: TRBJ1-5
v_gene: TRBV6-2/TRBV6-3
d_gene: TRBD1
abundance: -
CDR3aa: CASSSQGGAQPQHF
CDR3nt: TGTGCCAGCAGTTCCCAGGGGGGTGCTCAGCCCCAGCATTTT

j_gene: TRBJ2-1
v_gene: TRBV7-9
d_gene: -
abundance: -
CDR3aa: CASSPGSQGSEQFF
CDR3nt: TGTGCCAGCAGCCCCGGGTCTCAGGGCAGTGAGCAGTTCTTC

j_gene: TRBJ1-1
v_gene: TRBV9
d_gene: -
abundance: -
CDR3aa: CASARDSGLVF
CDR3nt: TGTGCCAGCGCCCGGGACTCCGGGCTTGTCTTT

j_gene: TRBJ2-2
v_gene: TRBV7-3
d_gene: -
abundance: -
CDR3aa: CASSLIGQGSTGELFF
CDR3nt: TGTGCCAGCAGCTTAATTGGTCAGGGGTCCACCGGGGAGCTGTTTTTT

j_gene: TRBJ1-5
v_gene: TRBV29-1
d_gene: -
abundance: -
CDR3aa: CSVDVFGRDQPQHF
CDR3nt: TGCAGCGTTGACGTCTTTGGCCGGGATCAGCCCCAGCATTTT

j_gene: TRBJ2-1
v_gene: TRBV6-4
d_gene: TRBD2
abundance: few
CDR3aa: CASSDSILAGDPYNEQFF
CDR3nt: TGTGCCAGCAGTGACTCGATACTAGCGGGGGACCCCTACAATGAGCAGTTCTTC

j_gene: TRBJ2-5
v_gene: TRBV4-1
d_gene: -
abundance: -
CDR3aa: CASSSGIQETQYF
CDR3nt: TGCGCCAGCAGTTCGGGTATACAAGAGACCCAGTACTTC

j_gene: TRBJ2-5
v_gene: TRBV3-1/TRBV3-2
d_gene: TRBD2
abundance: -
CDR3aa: CASSLRTSGGQETQYF
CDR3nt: TGTGCCAGCAGCCTTAGGACTAGCGGGGGCCAAGAGACCCAGTACTTC

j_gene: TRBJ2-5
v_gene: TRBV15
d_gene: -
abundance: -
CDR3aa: CATSRVGRQETQYF
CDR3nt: TGTGCCACCAGCAGAGTGGGCCGACAGGAGACCCAGTACTTC

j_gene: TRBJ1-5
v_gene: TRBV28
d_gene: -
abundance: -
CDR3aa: CASSLIERDNQPQHF
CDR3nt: TGTGCCAGCAGTTTGATCGAACGTGACAATCAGCCCCAGCATTTT

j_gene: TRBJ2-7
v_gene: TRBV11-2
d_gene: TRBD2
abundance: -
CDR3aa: CASSANSGLAGGSYEQYF
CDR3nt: TGTGCCAGCAGCGCGAATTCGGGACTAGCGGGGGGTTCCTACGAGCAGTACTTC

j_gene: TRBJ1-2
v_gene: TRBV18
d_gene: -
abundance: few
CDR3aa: CASSTRSGVLHDSF
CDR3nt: TGTGCCAGCTCAACTCGCAGCGGGGTACTACATGACTCCTTC

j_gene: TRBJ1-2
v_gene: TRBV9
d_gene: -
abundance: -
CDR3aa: CASSVDGGADYGYTF
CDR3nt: TGTGCCAGCAGCGTAGACGGGGGCGCTGACTATGGCTACACCTTC

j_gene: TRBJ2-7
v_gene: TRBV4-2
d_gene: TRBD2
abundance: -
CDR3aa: CASSQDSRTSGAEQYF
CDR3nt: TGTGCCAGCAGCCAAGATTCCAGGACTAGCGGTGCCGAGCAGTACTTC

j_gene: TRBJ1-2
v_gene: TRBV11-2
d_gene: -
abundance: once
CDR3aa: CASSLVPDYGYTF
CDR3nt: TGTGCCAGCAGCTTAGTCCCAGACTATGGCTACACCTTC

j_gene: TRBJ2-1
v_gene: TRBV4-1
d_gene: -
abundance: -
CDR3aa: CASSQGLRFSYNEQFF
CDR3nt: TGCGCCAGCAGCCAAGGTCTAAGGTTCTCCTACAATGAGCAGTTCTTC

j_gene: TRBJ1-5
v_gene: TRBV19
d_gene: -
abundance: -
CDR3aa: CASSSLGGSNQPQHF
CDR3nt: TGTGCCAGTAGTTCCTTAGGAGGGAGCAATCAGCCCCAGCATTTT

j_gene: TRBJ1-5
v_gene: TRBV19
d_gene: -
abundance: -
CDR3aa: CASSPQIRGGNQPQHF
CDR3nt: TGTGCCAGTAGTCCACAGATCCGGGGAGGCAATCAGCCCCAGCATTTT

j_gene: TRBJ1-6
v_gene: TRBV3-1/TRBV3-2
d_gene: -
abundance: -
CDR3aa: CASRAAGTDSPLHF
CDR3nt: TGTGCCAGCAGAGCCGCAGGGACGGATTCACCCCTCCACTTT

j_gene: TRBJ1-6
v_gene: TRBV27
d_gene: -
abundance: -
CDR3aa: CASSRGLDNSPLHF
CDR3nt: TGTGCCAGCAGTCGGGGGCTCGATAATTCACCCCTCCACTTT